This TCR beta chain was documented in a study of blood T cell repertoires in COVID-19. Whole-study context: Researchers got acute and convalescent COVID-19 samples from the United States, Italy and Spain. T cells, B-cell-depleted T cells, or PBMCs supplied cDNA or gDNA.

There are 19 residues in the CDR3. Trimming cost V 0 bases and J 9 bases; bases outside gene matches: 21. Germline-derived CDR1 and CDR2 are LGHNA and YSLEER. As processed by the authors: Counts of nucleated cells, estimated from reference gene primer amplification, were obtained. Assay: immunoSEQ multiplex PCR; the TCRdb copy retains only in-frame clones and omits some. V and J calls and clone size are as listed in that table; D and trimming were resolved from the DNA. The repertoire consists of under 250,000 clones, with around three quarters occurring once and the leading ten covering around 7.3%.

What was sequenced was peripheral blood. This TCR came from a woman between 65 and 79 years old with acute or convalescent COVID-19. The chain uses TRBV4-3 and TRBJ2-3, with TRBD2 matching over 7 bases. This CDR3 is CASSQDTGGLAVYARTQYF. The CDR3 DNA follows: TGCGCCAGCAGCCAAGATACCGGTGGGCTAGCGGTATACGCTAGGACGCAGTATTTT.